This TCR beta chain was identified in a study of blood T cell repertoires in COVID-19. The wider study: Sites in the United States, Italy and Spain provided acute and convalescent COVID-19 samples. The analysed material was cDNA or gDNA that came from T cells, B-cell-depleted T cells, or PBMCs.

Source study methods: Reference gene primer amplification gave estimated nucleated cell counts. Repertoires were generated with immunoSEQ multiplex PCR, while TCRdb's copy carries only in-frame clones and drops some. V and J calls and clone size are those listed in that table; D and trimming were worked out from the DNA. This sample has 200,000 to 250,000 clones, with 84% found just once. V lost 4 bases and J 4 bases, leaving 11 bases between the germline ends. Germline V gene lookup returns CDR1 LGHNA and CDR2 YNFKEQ. The CDR3 is 13 residues long. The rearrangement links TRBV4-2 to TRBJ2-7, with D unresolved. Source material: peripheral blood. This receptor was taken from a man aged 45-65 years with acute or convalescent COVID-19. In nucleotides, the CDR3 is TGTGCCAGCAGCCTTAGCCATCAGTACGAGCAGTACTTC. Protein sequence: CASSLSHQYEQYF.